This T cell receptor (beta chain) was captured in a study of T cells in Graves' hyperthyroidism and ophthalmopathy. This clonotype was seen more than once but under ten times. Amplification of TCR beta CDR3 regions was performed using RNA transcripts as template. HTBI primers were used for first-round RT-PCR of the TCR CDR3. In TCRdb, the multiplex PCR reads were re-called with MiXCR into one record per CDR3 protein. Here the sample spans some 250,000 distinct CDR3 sequences, roughly 14% being singletons. Trimming stripped 9 bases from V and 2 bases from J, with 14 bases between. Germline CDR1 and CDR2: SGHNT and YYREEE (reference sequence). This CDR3 has 13 amino acids.

Sequencing was performed on blood. The TCR was taken from a woman between 40 and 55 years old with Graves' hyperthyroidism that later progressed to Graves' ophthalmopathy. The rearrangement links TRBV5-4 to TRBJ2-5; no reliable D call. This chain's CDR3 is CATQTERQETQYF. CDR3 DNA: TGTGCCACCCAGACGGAAAGACAAGAGACCCAGTACTTC.